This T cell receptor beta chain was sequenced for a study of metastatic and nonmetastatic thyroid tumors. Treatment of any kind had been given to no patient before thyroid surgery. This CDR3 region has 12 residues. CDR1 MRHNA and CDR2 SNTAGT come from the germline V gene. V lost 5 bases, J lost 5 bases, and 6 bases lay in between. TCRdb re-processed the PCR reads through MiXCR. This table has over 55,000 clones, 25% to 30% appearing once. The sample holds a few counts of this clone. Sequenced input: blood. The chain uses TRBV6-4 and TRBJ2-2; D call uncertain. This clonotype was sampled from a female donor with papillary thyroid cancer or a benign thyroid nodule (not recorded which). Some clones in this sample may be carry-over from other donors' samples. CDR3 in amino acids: CASSTGTGELFF. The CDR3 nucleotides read TGTGCCAGCAGTACCGGGACCGGGGAGCTGTTTTTT.